This T cell receptor beta chain stems from a study of shared clonotypes between healthy human individuals. In the study overall: CD4 naive and memory got three plates each, CD8 naive two, CD8 memory one.

Assay used: immunoSEQ multiplex PCR; TCRdb lists only in-frame clones, some missing. The sample shows over a million clones, about 84% of them seen only once. Details on this clone: Its antigen is undetermined.

The study, taken as a whole, reports: It was anticipated that sequencing depth would influence how many clonotypes donors shared. The sharing of about 5.3% of naive CD4 clonotypes was seen across a handful of donors. A limitation of the genetic and exposure-history diversity represented arose from few donors.

The TCR was taken from a man younger than 35 in good health. Some clones in this sample may be carry-over from other donors' samples. Material: memory CD4+ T cells from PBMCs. The sample's subset: CD45RA-negative fraction.

CDR3 sequence: CASGRQISTDTQYF. DNA of the CDR3: TGTGCCAGCGGTCGACAGATTAGCACAGATACGCAGTATTTT. The chain combines TRBV4-2 with TRBJ2-3; tentative D call: TRBD1 (5 bases). V was trimmed by 8 bases and J by 0 bases, leaving 12 bases between them. The germline CDR1 and CDR2 sequences are LGHNA and YNFKEQ. The CDR3 sequence is 14 residues long.